The subject of this entry is one T cell receptor (beta chain). This sample was taken from a study of blood T cell repertoires in COVID-19. In terms of age and location, participants ranged from roughly 18 to 90 years and lived in about two dozen US areas. Allocation to cohorts depended on clinical history reported by the participants. Symptom resolution, clearance, or two negative PCRs marked the recovered donors of Cohort 3. Per germline, CDR1 LGHNA and CDR2 YNFKEQ. The length of the CDR3 is 16 residues. The V gene lost 0 bases and the J gene lost 0 bases, with 9 bases spanning the gap. Authors' analysis steps: It was from reference gene primer amplification that nucleated cell counts were estimated. Sequencing used immunoSEQ multiplex PCR; TCRdb keeps in-frame clones, though not all of them. Clonal size and the V and J genes are those of that table, whereas D and trimming came from the DNA. The sample includes about 160,000 clones, more than 70% of them seen just once.

The specimen sequenced was PBMCs or T cells enriched from blood (not recorded which). The clonotype comes from a man between 60 and 75 years old who had recovered from COVID-19. V usage is TRBV4-2 and J usage is TRBJ1-3, with D unclear. The CDR3 loop reads CASSQDGLDSGNTIYF. The CDR3 region has the DNA TGTGCCAGCAGCCAAGATGGCCTCGACTCTGGAAACACCATATATTTT.